This TCR beta chain was retrieved from a study of CXCR4 blockade with PD-1 therapy in pancreatic cancer (dated by TCRdb to about 2019). Study-level background: The study analyzed resected pancreatic ductal adenocarcinoma using both multiplex immunohistochemistry and TCRbeta immunosequencing, alongside ex vivo slice culture that tested PD-1 and CXCR4 blockade. To assess intratumoral heterogeneity, two geographically distinct regions from each of roughly six tumors were TCR-sequenced.

None of the patients whose archived tumor blocks were used had received neoadjuvant therapy prior to resection. For the preserved-tissue arm, the study drew on approximately 32 surgical resection samples taken from 20 to 25 pancreatic ductal adenocarcinoma patients who had not been treated previously. For the resection arm, DNA was extracted from ten 5-micron curls of FFPE tumor adjacent to the multiplex immunohistochemistry slide. Concerning this clone: Its antigen specificity is not known. The sample holds no much larger clone one base away, and base qualities are not on file.

Study-wide conclusions, independent of this receptor: Because only TCRbeta chains were sequenced, true antigen-specificity overlap among the convergent dominant clones remained unconfirmed, awaiting paired alpha-beta single-cell sequencing. Clonal expansion was observed in tumors, with a mean productive clonality of about 0.15 compared with 0.05 in healthy blood, but no correlation between clonality and survival was found. A strong correlation was found between amino acid clone frequency and the number of distinct nucleotide rearrangements encoding each amino acid clone, suggesting convergent selection by common tumor antigens.

Extracted DNA was used for immunosequencing of TCRbeta CDR3 regions with the immunoSEQ Assay at Adaptive Biotechnologies. As for the authors' bioinformatics: To measure the absolute abundance of each unique TCRbeta CDR3, the sequences were collapsed and filtered. Clonality was calculated as 1 minus Pielou's evenness, with only productive in-frame rearrangements included in the computation. For regional overlap, the top 100 nucleotide rearrangements were followed across paired samples, and the Morisita index was used to compare paired samples against unrelated samples. The immunoSEQ Rearrangement Details tool was used to assess convergence of nucleotide rearrangements onto identical amino acid sequences. TCRdb provides this immuneACCESS table in a form limited to in-frame rearrangements. Some clones are lacking; in checked studies, under half of them reflect an unresolved V gene, and why the rest are absent is not known. V, J and clone size are taken as reported in that table, and D and trimming were inferred from the DNA itself. This sample has about 17,000 clones in its table, and over 55% of those were observed once. The ten largest clones add up to around 6.1% of the sample.

The sequenced material came from tumor tissue. The receptor was derived from a human donor with pancreatic ductal adenocarcinoma.

CDR3 loop: CAISGGNQETQYF. The DNA is as follows: TGTGCCATCAGCGGGGGGAATCAAGAGACCCAGTACTTC. This chain joins TRBV6-8 to TRBJ2-5; TRBD2 fits 9 bases in the junction. CDR1 and CDR2 are drawn from the germline V gene: MNHGY, SAAAGT. For this chain, trimming is 10 bases at the V end and 2 bases at the J end, and the number of junction bases without a gene match is 5. Spanning cysteine to phenylalanine, the CDR3 consists of 13 amino acids. Of the read, only the CDR3 DNA is kept; its 39 bases are in frame from base 1.